This T cell receptor (beta chain) stems from a study of T-cell reconstitution after alpha-beta-depleted transplantation in children. Germline V gene sequence: CDR1 SGHDT, CDR2 YYEEEE. The CDR3 covers 15 residues. Trimming cost V 4 bases and J 3 bases, with 13 bases left between them. Using unique molecular identifiers, the investigators prepared the TCRbeta library. A single record per CDR3 protein comes from TCRdb applying MiXCR to the PCR reads. Among fewer than 550,000 distinct CDR3 sequences listed, 9.5% to 12% were seen once. This clonotype turned up a few times. The chain couples TRBV5-6 to TRBJ2-2, with D possibly matching TRBD2 (6 bases). Sequencing was performed on PBMCs, mostly from graft donor cells, taken 180 days after TCRalphabeta/CD19-depleted stem cell transplant. This sequence originates from a female patient between 2 and 15 years old who had a stem cell transplant for aplastic anemia, so the T cells may come from the graft donor. The CDR3 here is CASSPGRKYTGELFF. CDR3 DNA: TGTGCCAGCAGCCCCGGGAGAAAATACACCGGGGAGCTGTTTTTT.